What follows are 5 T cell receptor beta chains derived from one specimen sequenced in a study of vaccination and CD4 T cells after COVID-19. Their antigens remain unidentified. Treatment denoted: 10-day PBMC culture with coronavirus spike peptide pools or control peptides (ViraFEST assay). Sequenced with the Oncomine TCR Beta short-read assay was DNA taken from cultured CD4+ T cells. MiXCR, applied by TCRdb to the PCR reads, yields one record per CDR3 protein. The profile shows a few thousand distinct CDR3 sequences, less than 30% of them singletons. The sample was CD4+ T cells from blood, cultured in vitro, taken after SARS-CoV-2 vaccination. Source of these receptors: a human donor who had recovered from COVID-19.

The CDR3 coding sequence is TGTGCCAGCAGTTCGTACACCCTGAACACTGAAGCTTTCTTT. Translation gives CASSSYTLNTEAFF. The chain combines TRBV27 with TRBJ1-1, with D unclear. With 4 bases removed from V and 0 bases from J, the gap between germline ends came to 9 bases. Germline loops: CDR1 MNHEY, CDR2 SMNVEV (reference sequence). The CDR3 sequence is 14 residues long.

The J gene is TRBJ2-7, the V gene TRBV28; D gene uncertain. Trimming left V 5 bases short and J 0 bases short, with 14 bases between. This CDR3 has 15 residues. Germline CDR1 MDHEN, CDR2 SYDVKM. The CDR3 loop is CASSPDPRSSYEQYF. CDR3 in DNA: TGTGCCAGCAGTCCGGACCCCCGGAGCTCCTACGAGCAGTACTTC.

The DNA of the CDR3 is TGTGCCAGCAGTTTTGCACAGGGCCTCTCTGGGGCCAACGTCCTGACTTTC. It specifies CASSFAQGLSGANVLTF. The chain employs TRBV28 and TRBJ2-6; D may be TRBD1 (6 bases). CDR1 is MDHEN, CDR2 SYDVKM, per germline. With 3 bases removed from V and 0 bases from J, the gap between germline ends came to 12 bases. The CDR3 spans 17 residues.

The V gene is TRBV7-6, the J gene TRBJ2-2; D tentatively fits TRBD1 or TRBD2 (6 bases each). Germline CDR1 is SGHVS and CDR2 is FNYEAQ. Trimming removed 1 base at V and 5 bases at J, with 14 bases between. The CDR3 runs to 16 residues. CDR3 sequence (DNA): TGTGCCAGCAGCTTAGTGACGGGGGCAGGGACCGGGGAGCTGTTTTTT. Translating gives CASSLVTGAGTGELFF.

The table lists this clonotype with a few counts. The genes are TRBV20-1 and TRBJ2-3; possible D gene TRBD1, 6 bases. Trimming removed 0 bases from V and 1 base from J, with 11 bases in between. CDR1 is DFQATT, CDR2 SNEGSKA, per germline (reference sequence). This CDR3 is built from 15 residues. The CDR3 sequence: CSARDRGRGTDTQYF. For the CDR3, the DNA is TGCAGTGCTAGAGACAGGGGCCGGGGCACAGATACGCAGTATTTT.